This TCR beta chain was recorded in a study of T-cell memory formation after mild COVID-19. MiXCR, applied by TCRdb to the 5' RACE reads, yields one record per CDR3 protein. The repertoire holds 250,000 or so distinct CDR3 sequences, with approximately 9% as singletons. Study-level findings and limits: Second-wave clones that peaked on day 37 lacked confirmed SARS-CoV-2 specificity. Clones contracting across day 15 to 85 had a balanced CD4/CD8 profile; later expanding clones leaned CD4+. Pre-infection memory already had some responding clones, implying cross-reactive memory joined.

Regarding this clonotype: Its antigen remains unknown.

Per the germline V gene, CDR1 is LGHNA and CDR2 is YNFKEQ. The length of the CDR3 is 14 residues. Trimming cost V 1 base and J 0 bases, with 7 bases left between them. The specimen sequenced was PBMCs or a T cell subset sorted from them (not recorded which). The rearrangement uses TRBV4-2 and TRBJ2-7; D possibly matches TRBD1 or TRBD2 (5 bases each). This TCR came from a man aged 18-30 years who had mild COVID-19 (a few samples of this study predate the infection). Cell type and time point are not known. The DNA of the CDR3 is TGTGCCAGCAGCCAAGGGGGGAGCTCCTACGAGCAGTACTTC. It translates to CASSQGGSSYEQYF.